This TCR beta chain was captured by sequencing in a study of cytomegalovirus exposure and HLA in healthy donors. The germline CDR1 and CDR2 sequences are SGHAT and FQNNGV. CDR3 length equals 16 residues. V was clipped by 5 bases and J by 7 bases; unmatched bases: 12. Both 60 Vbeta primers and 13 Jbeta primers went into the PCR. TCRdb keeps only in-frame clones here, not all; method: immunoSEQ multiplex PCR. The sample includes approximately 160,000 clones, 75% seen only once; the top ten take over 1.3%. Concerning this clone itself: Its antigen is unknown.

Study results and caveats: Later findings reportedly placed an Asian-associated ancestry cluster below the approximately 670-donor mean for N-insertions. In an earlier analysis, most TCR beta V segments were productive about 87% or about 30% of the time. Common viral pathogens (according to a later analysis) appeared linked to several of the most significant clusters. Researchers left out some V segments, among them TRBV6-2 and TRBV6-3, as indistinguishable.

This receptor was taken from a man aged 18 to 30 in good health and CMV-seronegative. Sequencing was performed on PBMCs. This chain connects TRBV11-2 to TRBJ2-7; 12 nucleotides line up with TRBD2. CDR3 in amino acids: CASSMATSGRLWEQYF. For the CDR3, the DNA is TGTGCCAGCAGCATGGCCACTAGCGGGAGGCTATGGGAGCAGTACTTC.